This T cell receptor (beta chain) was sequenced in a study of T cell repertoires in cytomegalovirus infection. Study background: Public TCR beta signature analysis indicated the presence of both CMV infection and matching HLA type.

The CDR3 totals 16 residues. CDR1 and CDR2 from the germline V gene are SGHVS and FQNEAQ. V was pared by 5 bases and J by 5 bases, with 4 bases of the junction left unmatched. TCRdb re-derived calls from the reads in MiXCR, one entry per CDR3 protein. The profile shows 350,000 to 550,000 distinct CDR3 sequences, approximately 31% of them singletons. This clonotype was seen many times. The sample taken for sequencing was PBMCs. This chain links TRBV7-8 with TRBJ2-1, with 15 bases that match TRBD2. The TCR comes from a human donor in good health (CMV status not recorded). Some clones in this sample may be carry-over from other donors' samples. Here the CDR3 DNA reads TGTGCCAGCAGCCTGGGACTAGCGGGGGGAGACAATGAGCAGTTCTTC. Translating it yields CASSLGLAGGDNEQFF.